This T cell receptor (beta chain) was identified in a study of somatic mutations in cytotoxic T cells in rheumatoid arthritis. As for the study in general: A 30 ml EDTA sample of patient blood was drawn right after diagnosis, before any treatment.

General study results and limits: Over 20% of CD8+ cells belonged to the largest CD8+ clone in about an eighth of the 65 patients.

As to this clone: Its antigen is not known.

Sequencing used immunoSEQ multiplex PCR; TCRdb keeps in-frame clones, though not all of them. Of approximately 14,000 clones detected, under 80% appear once; the ten largest clones hold more than 13%. Germline CDR1 SGHDT, CDR2 YYEEEE. This CDR3 comprises 14 residues. V was trimmed by 2 bases and J by 2 bases, leaving 11 bases between them. Sequencing was carried out using CD8+ T cells sorted from blood. J is TRBJ2-7 and V is TRBV5-6; no clear D gene. The receptor was derived from an adult with rheumatoid arthritis. This chain's CDR3 is CASSFGDPAYEQYF. CDR3 nucleotides: TGTGCCAGCAGCTTTGGTGATCCGGCCTACGAGCAGTACTTC.